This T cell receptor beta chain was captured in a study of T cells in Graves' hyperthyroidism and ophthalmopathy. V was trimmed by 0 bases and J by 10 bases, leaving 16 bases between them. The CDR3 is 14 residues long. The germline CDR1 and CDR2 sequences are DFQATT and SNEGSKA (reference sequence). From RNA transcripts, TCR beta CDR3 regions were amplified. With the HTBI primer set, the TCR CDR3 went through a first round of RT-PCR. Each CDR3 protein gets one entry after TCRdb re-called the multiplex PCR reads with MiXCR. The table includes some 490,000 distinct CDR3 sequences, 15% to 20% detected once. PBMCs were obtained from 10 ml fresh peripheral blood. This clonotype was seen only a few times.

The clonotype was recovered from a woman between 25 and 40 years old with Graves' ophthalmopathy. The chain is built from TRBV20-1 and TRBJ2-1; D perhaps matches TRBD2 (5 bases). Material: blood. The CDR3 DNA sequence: TGCAGTGCTAGAGATCTCGGGCTAGCTGGCGAGCAGTTCTTC. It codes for CSARDLGLAGEQFF.